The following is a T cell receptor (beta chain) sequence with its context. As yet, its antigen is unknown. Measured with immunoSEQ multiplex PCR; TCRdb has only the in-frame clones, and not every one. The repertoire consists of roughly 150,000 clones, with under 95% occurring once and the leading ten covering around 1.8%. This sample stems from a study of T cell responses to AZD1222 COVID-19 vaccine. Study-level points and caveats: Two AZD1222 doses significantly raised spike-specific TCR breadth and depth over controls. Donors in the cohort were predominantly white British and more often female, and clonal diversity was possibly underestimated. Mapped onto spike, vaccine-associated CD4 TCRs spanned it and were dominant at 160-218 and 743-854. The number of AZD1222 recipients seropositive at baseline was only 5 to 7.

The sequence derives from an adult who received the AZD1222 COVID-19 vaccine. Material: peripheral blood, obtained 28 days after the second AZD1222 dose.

The DNA of the CDR3 is TGCGCCAGCAGCTTGGTTTCTGGAACTAATGAAAAACTGTTTTTT. As protein: CASSLVSGTNEKLFF. This chain links TRBV5-1 with TRBJ1-4, with unresolved D. Trimming took off 0 bases at V and 1 base at J, with 7 bases between the two ends. This CDR3 contains 15 residues. Germline V gene sequence: CDR1 SGHRS, CDR2 YFSETQ.